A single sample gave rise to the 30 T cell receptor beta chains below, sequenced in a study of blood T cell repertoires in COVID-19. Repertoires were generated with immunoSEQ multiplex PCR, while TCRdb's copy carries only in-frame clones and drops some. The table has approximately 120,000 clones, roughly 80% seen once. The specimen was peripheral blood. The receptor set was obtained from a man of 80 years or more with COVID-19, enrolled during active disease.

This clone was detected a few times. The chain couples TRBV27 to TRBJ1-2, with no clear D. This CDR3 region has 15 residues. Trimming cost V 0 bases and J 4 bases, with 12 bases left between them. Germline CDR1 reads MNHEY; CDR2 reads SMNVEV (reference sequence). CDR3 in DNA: TGTGCCAGCAGTTTATCCCCCTCTACTGGCTATGGCTACACCTTC. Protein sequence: CASSLSPSTGYGYTF.

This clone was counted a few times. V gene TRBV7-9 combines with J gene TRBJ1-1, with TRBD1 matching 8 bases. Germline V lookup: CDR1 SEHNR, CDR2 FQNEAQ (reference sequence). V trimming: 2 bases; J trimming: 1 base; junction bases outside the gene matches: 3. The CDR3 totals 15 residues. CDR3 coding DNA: TGTGCCAGCAGCTTACAACAGGGGGAGAACACTGAAGCTTTCTTT. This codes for CASSLQQGENTEAFF.

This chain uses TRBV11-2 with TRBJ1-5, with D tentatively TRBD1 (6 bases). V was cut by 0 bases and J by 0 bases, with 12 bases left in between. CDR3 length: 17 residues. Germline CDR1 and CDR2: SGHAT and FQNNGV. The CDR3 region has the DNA TGTGCCAGCAGCTTAGAAGGACAGAGTATTAGCAATCAGCCCCAGCATTTT. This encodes CASSLEGQSISNQPQHF.

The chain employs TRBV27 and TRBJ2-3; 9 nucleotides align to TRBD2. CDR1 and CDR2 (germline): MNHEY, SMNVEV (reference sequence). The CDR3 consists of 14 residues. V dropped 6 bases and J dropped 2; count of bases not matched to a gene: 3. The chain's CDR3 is CASSLAGYTDTQYF. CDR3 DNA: TGTGCCAGCAGCCTAGCGGGGTACACAGATACGCAGTATTTT.

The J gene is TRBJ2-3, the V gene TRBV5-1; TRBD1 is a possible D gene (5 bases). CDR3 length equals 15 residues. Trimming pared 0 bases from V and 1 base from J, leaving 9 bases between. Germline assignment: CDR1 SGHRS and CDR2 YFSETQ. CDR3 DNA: TGCGCCAGCAGCTTGGCAGGGTCACGCACAGATACGCAGTATTTT. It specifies CASSLAGSRTDTQYF.

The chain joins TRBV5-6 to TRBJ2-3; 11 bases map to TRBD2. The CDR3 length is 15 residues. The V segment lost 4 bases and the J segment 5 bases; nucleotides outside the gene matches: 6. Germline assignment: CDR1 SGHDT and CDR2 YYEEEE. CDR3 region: CASSLSGRAGDTQYF. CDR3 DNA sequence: TGTGCCAGCAGCCTTAGCGGGAGGGCGGGAGATACGCAGTATTTT.

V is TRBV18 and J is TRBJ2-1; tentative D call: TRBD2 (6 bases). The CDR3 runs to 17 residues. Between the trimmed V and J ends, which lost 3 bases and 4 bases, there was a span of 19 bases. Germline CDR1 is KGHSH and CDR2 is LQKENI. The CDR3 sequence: CASSPLGGETSYNEQFF. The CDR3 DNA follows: TGTGCCAGCTCACCCTTAGGAGGGGAGACCTCTTACAATGAGCAGTTCTTC.

Written as DNA, the CDR3 is TGCGCCAGCAGCCCCCAGGCTTCTAGCGGGGGTTACACAGATACGCAGTATTTT. Its translation: CASSPQASSGGYTDTQYF. The chain has TRBV5-1 and TRBJ2-3, with 10 positions matching TRBD2. This CDR3 spans 18 amino acids. V trimming: 4 bases; J trimming: 2 bases; junction bases outside the gene matches: 13. Germline V gene lookup returns CDR1 SGHRS and CDR2 YFSETQ. The complete variable domain, with remaining parts taken from reference TRBV5-1 and TRBJ2-3, reads KAGVTQTPRYLIKTRGQQVTLSCSPISGHRSVSWYQQTPGQGLQFLFEYFSETQRNKGNFPGRFSGRQFSNSRSEMNVSTLELGDSALYLCASSPQASSGGYTDTQYFGPGTRLTVL.

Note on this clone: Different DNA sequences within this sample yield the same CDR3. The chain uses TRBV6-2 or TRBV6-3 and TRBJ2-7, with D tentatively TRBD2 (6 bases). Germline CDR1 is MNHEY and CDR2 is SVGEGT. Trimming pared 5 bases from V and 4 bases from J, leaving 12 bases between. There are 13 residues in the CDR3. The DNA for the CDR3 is TGTGCCAGCAGTCCCGGAGGGCCTTACGAGCAGTACTTC. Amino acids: CASSPGGPYEQYF.

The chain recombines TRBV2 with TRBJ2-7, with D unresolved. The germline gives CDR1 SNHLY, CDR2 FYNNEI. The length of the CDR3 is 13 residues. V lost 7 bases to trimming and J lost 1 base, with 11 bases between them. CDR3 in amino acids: CASNREASYEQYF. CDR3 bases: TGTGCCAGCAACCGTGAGGCGTCCTACGAGCAGTACTTC.

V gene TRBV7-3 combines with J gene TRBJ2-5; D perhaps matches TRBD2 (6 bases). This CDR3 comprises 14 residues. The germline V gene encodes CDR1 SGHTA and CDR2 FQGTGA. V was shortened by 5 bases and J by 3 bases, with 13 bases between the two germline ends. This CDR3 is CASSPGTPEETQYF. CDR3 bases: TGTGCCAGCAGCCCAGGGACTCCAGAAGAGACCCAGTACTTC. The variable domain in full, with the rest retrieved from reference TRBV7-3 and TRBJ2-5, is GAGVSQTPSNKVTEKGKYVELRCDPISGHTALYWYRQSLGQGPEFLIYFQGTGAADDSGLPNDRFFAVRPEGSVSTLKIQRTERGDSAVYLCASSPGTPEETQYFGPGTRLLVL.

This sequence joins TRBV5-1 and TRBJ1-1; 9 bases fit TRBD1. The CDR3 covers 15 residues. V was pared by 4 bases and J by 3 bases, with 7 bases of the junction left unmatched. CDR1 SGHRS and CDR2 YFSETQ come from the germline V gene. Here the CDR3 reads CASSHQDRGDTEAFF. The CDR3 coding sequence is TGCGCCAGCAGCCACCAGGACAGGGGTGACACTGAAGCTTTCTTT.

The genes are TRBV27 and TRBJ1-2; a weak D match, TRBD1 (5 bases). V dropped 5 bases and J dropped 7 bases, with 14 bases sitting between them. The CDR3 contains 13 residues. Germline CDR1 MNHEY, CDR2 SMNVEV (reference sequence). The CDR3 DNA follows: TGTGCCAGCAGTGCTACAGGAGTCGGTGGCTACACCTTC. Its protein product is CASSATGVGGYTF.

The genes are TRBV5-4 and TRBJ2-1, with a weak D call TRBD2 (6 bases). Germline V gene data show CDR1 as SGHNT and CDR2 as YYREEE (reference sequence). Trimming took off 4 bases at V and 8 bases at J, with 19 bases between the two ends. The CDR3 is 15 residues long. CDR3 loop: CASSNKTRGLDEQFF. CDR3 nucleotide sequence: TGTGCCAGCAGCAATAAGACTAGGGGCTTGGATGAGCAGTTCTTC.

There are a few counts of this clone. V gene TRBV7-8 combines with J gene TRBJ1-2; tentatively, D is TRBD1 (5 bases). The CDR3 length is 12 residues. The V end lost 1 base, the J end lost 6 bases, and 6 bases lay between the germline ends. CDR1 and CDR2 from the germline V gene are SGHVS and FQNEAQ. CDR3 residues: CASSLGGDGYTF. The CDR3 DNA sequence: TGTGCCAGCAGCTTAGGGGGCGATGGCTACACCTTC.

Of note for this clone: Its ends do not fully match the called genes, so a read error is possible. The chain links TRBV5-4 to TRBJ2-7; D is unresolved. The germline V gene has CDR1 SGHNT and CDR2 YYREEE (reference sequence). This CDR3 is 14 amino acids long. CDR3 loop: CASSLVGSSNEQYF. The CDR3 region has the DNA TGTGCCAGCAGCTTGGTGGGCTCCTCCAACGAGCAGTACTTC.

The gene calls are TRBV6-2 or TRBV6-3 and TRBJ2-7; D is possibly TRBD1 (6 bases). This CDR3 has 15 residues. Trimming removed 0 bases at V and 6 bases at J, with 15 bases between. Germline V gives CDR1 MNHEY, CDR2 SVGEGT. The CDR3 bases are TGTGCCAGCAGTTACTCGAGGGGGACGGCCTCCGAGCAGTACTTC. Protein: CASSYSRGTASEQYF.

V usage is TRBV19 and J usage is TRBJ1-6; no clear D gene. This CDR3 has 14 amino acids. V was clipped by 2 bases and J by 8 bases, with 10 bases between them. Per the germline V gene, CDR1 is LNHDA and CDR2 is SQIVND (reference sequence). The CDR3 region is CASSIRPGDSPLHF. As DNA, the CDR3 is TGTGCCAGTAGTATACGGCCGGGTGATTCACCCCTCCACTTT.

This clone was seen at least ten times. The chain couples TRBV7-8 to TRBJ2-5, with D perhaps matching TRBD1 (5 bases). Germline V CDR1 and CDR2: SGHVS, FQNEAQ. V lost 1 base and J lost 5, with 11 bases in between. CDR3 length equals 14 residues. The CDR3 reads CASSLVGEVETQYF. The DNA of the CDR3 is TGTGCCAGCAGCTTAGTAGGGGAAGTTGAGACCCAGTACTTC. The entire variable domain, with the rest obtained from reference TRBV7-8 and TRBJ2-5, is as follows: GAGVSQSPRYKVAKRGQDVALRCDPISGHVSLFWYQQALGQGPEFLTYFQNEAQLDKSGLPSDRFFAERPEGSVSTLKIQRTQQEDSAVYLCASSLVGEVETQYFGPGTRLLVL.

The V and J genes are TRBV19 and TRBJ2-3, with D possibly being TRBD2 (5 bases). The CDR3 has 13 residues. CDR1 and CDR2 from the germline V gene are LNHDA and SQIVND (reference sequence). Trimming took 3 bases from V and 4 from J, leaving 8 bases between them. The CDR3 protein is CASSIGVSDTQYF. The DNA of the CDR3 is TGTGCCAGTAGTATCGGGGTTTCAGATACGCAGTATTTT.

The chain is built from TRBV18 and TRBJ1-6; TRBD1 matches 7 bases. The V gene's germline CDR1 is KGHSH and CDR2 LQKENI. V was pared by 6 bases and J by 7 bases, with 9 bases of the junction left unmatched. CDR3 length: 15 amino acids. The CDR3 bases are TGTGCCAGCTCGCCAACAGGGGTAAAGAATTCACCCCTCCACTTT. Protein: CASSPTGVKNSPLHF.

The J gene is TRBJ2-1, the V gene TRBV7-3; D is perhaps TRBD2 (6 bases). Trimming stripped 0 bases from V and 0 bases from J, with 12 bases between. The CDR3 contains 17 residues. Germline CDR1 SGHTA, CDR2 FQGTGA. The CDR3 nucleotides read TGTGCCAGCAGCTTAACGCGGGACGGAGGCTCCTACAATGAGCAGTTCTTC. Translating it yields CASSLTRDGGSYNEQFF.

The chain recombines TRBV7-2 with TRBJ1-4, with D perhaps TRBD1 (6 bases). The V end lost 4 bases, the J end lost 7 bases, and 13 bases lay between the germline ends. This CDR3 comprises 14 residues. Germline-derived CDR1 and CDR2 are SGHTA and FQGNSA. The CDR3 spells CASSYRADPEKLFF. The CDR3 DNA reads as TGTGCCAGCAGCTACAGGGCGGACCCTGAAAAACTGTTTTTT.

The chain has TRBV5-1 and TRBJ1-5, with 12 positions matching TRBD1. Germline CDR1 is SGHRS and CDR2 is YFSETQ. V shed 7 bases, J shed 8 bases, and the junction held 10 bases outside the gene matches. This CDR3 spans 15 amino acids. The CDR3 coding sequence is TGCGCCAGCGCCCTCGGGGGGACAGGGGGCGAGCCCCAGCATTTT. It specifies CASALGGTGGEPQHF.

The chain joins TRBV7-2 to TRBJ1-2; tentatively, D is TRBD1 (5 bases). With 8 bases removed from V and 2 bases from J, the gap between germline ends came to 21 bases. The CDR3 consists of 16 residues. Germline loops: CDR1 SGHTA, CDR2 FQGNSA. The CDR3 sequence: CASVGTGRGYNYGYTF. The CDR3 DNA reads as TGTGCCAGCGTTGGAACAGGACGAGGCTACAACTATGGCTACACCTTC.

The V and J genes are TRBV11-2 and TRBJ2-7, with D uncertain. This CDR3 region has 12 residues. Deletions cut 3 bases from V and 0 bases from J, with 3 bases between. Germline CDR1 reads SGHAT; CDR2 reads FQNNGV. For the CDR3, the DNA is TGTGCCAGCAGCTTGAGCTCCTACGAGCAGTACTTC. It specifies CASSLSSYEQYF.

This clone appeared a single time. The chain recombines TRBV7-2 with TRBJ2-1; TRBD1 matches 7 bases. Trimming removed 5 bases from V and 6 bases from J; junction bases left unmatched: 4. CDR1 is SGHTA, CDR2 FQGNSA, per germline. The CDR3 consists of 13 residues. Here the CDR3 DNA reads TGTGCCAGCAGCGCCTACAGGGGCAATGAGCAGTTCTTC. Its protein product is CASSAYRGNEQFF.

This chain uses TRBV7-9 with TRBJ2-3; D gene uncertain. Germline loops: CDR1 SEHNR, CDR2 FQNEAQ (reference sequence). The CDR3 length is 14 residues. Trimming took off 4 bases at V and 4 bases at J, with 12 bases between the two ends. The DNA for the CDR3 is TGTGCCAGCAGCTCCTATTTTTCGGCAGATACGCAGTATTTT. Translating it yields CASSSYFSADTQYF.

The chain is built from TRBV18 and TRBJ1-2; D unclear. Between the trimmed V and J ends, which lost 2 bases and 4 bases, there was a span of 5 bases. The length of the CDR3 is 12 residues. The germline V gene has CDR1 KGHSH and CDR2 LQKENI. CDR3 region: CASSPYVYGYTF. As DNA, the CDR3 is TGTGCCAGCTCACCATATGTCTATGGCTACACCTTC.

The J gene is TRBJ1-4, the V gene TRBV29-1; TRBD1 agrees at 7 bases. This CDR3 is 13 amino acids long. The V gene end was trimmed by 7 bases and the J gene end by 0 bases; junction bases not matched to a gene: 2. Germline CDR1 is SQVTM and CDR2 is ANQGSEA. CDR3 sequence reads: CSAQGATNEKLFF. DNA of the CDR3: TGCAGCGCTCAGGGGGCAACTAATGAAAAACTGTTTTTT.